A single sample gave rise to the 17 T cell receptor beta chains below, sequenced in a study of T-cell reconstitution after alpha-beta-depleted transplantation in children. The library targeted TCRbeta and was prepared with unique molecular identifiers. TCRdb ran MiXCR on the PCR reads and lists one entry per CDR3 protein. Of 230,000 or so distinct CDR3 sequences listed, about 9.6% are singletons. The specimen was PBMCs from the stem cell graft donor, collected from the stem cell graft. The receptors originated from a human donor who donated a stem cell graft to a child with SCID.

At least ten counts were recorded for this clonotype. The V gene is TRBV4-3, the J gene TRBJ2-2; tentatively, D is TRBD2 (6 bases). The CDR3 consists of 15 residues. V was clipped by 4 bases and J by 5 bases, with 14 bases between them. Germline CDR1 is LGHNA and CDR2 is YSLEER. In nucleotides, the CDR3 is TGCGCCAGCAGCCCCACTCTAGGAGGGACCGGGGAGCTGTTTTTT. Translated: CASSPTLGGTGELFF.

This clonotype has a single count. This chain links TRBV11-2 with TRBJ2-5, with D perhaps given as TRBD1 or TRBD2 (6 bases each). The CDR3 contains 13 residues. The germline gives CDR1 SGHAT, CDR2 FQNNGV. Trimming removed 4 bases at V and 6 bases at J, with 12 bases between. The CDR3 protein is CASSSGGQKTQYF. For the CDR3, the DNA is TGTGCCAGCAGCTCTGGGGGGCAAAAGACCCAGTACTTC.

This clonotype came up many times. The chain combines TRBV5-1 with TRBJ2-1, with D maybe TRBD1 (6 bases). This CDR3 comprises 14 residues. Germline CDR1 reads SGHRS; CDR2 reads YFSETQ. The V end lost 0 bases, the J end lost 9 bases, and 13 bases lay between the germline ends. The CDR3 here is CASSLVGAQVEQFF. In DNA form, the CDR3 reads TGCGCCAGCAGCTTGGTGGGGGCGCAGGTTGAGCAGTTCTTC.

This clonotype was recorded many times. This sequence joins TRBV5-1 and TRBJ2-1; 9 bases map to TRBD2. V lost 0 bases to trimming and J lost 4 bases; unmatched junction nucleotides: 8. CDR1 is SGHRS, CDR2 YFSETQ, per germline. This CDR3 comprises 17 residues. The DNA for the CDR3 is TGCGCCAGCAGCTTGGATGGGGCGGGGGGGCTTTACAATGAGCAGTTCTTC. Translating gives CASSLDGAGGLYNEQFF.

This clonotype has a handful of counts. J is TRBJ2-4 and V is TRBV20-1; 8 bases are a match to TRBD1. The germline gives CDR1 DFQATT, CDR2 SNEGSKA (reference sequence). V lost 0 bases to trimming and J lost 1 base; unmatched junction nucleotides: 5. The CDR3 is 16 residues long. The CDR3 coding sequence is TGCAGTGCTAGAGATAGGAACAGGGGGGCCAAAAACATTCAGTACTTC. This gives the protein CSARDRNRGAKNIQYF.

This clonotype was recorded at least ten times. This chain connects TRBV7-2 to TRBJ1-2; D uncertain. In germline, CDR1 is SGHTA, CDR2 FQGNSA. CDR3 length equals 14 residues. V was cut by 1 base and J by 5 bases, with 11 bases left in between. The CDR3 bases are TGTGCCAGCAGCTTAGGGGCGCGGAATTATGGCTACACCTTC. Its translation: CASSLGARNYGYTF.

This clonotype came up many times. The rearrangement joins TRBV4-3 to TRBJ2-2; maybe TRBD2 (6 bases). Germline lookup yields CDR1 LGHNA and CDR2 YSLEER. This CDR3 contains 16 residues. V was shortened by 4 bases and J by 1 base, with 13 bases between the two germline ends. The CDR3 DNA reads TGCGCCAGCAGCCCGGGACTGGGACGGAACACCGGGGAGCTGTTTTTT. It yields the protein CASSPGLGRNTGELFF.

The sample holds many counts of this clonotype. The chain employs TRBV7-2 and TRBJ1-3, with D possibly TRBD1 on 5 matching bases. Germline CDR1 is SGHTA and CDR2 is FQGNSA. The CDR3 spans 14 residues. Trimming cost V 6 bases and J 1 base, with 10 bases left between them. The CDR3 spells CASRDGASGNTIYF. The DNA for the CDR3 is TGTGCCAGCAGGGATGGGGCGTCTGGAAACACCATATATTTT.

This clonotype was seen ten or more times. The chain combines TRBV7-2 with TRBJ2-7, with TRBD2 identical over 7 bases. Germline values: CDR1 SGHTA, CDR2 FQGNSA. The J segment lost 3 bases and the V segment lost 0 bases, leaving 2 bases of the junction unmatched. This CDR3 has 14 residues. The CDR3 DNA sequence: TGTGCCAGCAGCTTAGCTTGGGACTACTACGAGCAGTACTTC. Residues: CASSLAWDYYEQYF.

This clonotype was detected many times. V usage is TRBV5-6 and J usage is TRBJ1-2; D not certain. The CDR3 extends over 14 amino acids. V was pared by 0 bases and J by 8 bases, with 14 bases between. CDR1 SGHDT and CDR2 YYEEEE come from the germline V gene. CDR3 region: CASSLATLSRGYTF. The CDR3 DNA reads as TGTGCCAGCAGCTTGGCGACGCTATCGAGGGGCTACACCTTC.

This clonotype was seen a few times. A much larger clone is a single base away; this may be a read error. The chain is built from TRBV5-1 and TRBJ2-2; D remains ambiguous. Trimming removed 0 bases at V and 2 bases at J, with 5 bases between. The CDR3 extends over 14 amino acids. Germline V lookup: CDR1 SGHRS, CDR2 YFSETQ. CDR3 DNA sequence: TGCGCCAGCAGCTTGGCACACAACACCGGGGAGCTGTTTTTT. Amino acid sequence: CASSLAHNTGELFF. Filled out from reference TRBV5-1 and TRBJ2-2, the complete variable domain reads KAGVTQTPRYLIKTRGQQVTLSCSPISGHRSVSWYQQTPGQGLQFLFEYFSETQRNKGNFPGRFSGRQFSNSRSEMNVSTLELGDSALYLCASSLAHNTGELFFGEGSRLTVL.

This clonotype occurred many times. The V gene is TRBV7-2, the J gene TRBJ1-2; D remains unclear. Per the germline V gene, CDR1 is SGHTA and CDR2 is FQGNSA. Trimming cost V 4 bases and J 7 bases, with 16 bases left between them. This CDR3 has 14 residues. As DNA, the CDR3 is TGTGCCAGCAGCTCTACGGACGGCCTCGGTGGCTACACCTTC. It translates to CASSSTDGLGGYTF.

This clonotype was seen many times. The chain employs TRBV20-1 and TRBJ2-2; D possibly corresponds to TRBD2 (6 bases). Per germline, CDR1 DFQATT and CDR2 SNEGSKA (reference sequence). The CDR3 totals 16 residues. V dropped 6 bases and J dropped 3 bases, with 20 bases sitting between them. The CDR3 here is CSAKGLDSGDTGELFF. The CDR3 DNA reads as TGCAGTGCAAAGGGTCTGGATAGCGGTGACACCGGGGAGCTGTTTTTT.

This clonotype has a handful of counts. The chain employs TRBV7-3 and TRBJ2-1; D not resolved. The CDR3 length is 16 residues. CDR1 and CDR2 from the germline V gene are SGHTA and FQGTGA. Trimming stripped 1 base from V and 0 bases from J, with 10 bases between. The CDR3 coding sequence is TGTGCCAGCAGCTTAAGTGCGGCGCGCTCCTACAATGAGCAGTTCTTC. Translated, it gives CASSLSAARSYNEQFF.

This clonotype appeared many times. The chain uses TRBV7-9 and TRBJ1-1, with unresolved D. The CDR3 is made up of 13 amino acids. CDR1 is SEHNR and CDR2 is FQNEAQ in the germline V gene (reference sequence). Between the trimmed V and J ends, which lost 2 bases and 3 bases, there was a span of 7 bases. The CDR3 DNA is TGTGCCAGCAGCTTAATGGAGGACACTGAAGCTTTCTTT. Protein: CASSLMEDTEAFF.

This clonotype was found many times. CDR3: CASSLMASTDTQYF. In DNA, the CDR3 is TGTGCCAGCAGCTTGATGGCTAGCACAGATACGCAGTATTTT. The gene calls are TRBV5-5 and TRBJ2-3; D is unresolved. This CDR3 has 14 residues. The V end lost 1 base, the J end lost 0 bases, and 6 bases lay between the germline ends. Germline V gene sequence: CDR1 SGHKS, CDR2 YYEKEE (reference sequence).

This clonotype was seen repeatedly, ten times or more. This rearrangement joins TRBV10-3 to TRBJ2-5, with D possibly TRBD1 on 6 matching bases. The V and J ends lost 4 bases and 5 bases respectively, with 20 bases between them. The CDR3 spans 16 residues. The germline gives CDR1 ENHRY, CDR2 SYGVKD. DNA of the CDR3: TGTGCCATCAGTGGGGGGAAACAGGGTACCTTGGAGACCCAGTACTTC. It yields the protein CAISGGKQGTLETQYF.